The present entry profiles one T cell receptor (beta chain) with its context. The antigen is not known. The data belong to a study of cytomegalovirus exposure and HLA in healthy donors. The study, taken as a whole, reports: Cytomegalovirus-associated TCR beta chains were listed, numbering roughly 150.

The ends lost 4 bases at V and 4 bases at J; junction bases unmatched: 7. Germline V gene lookup returns CDR1 LGHNA and CDR2 YNFKEQ. The length of the CDR3 is 15 residues. PCR amplification relied on 60 Vbeta primers (plus 13 Jbeta primers). The protocol was immunoSEQ multiplex PCR, while the TCRdb copy is restricted to in-frame clones and leaves out a portion. In the table there are 150,000 or so clones, approximately 84% of which are singletons. The specimen was PBMCs. The chain combines TRBV4-2 with TRBJ2-1; 7 bases match TRBD1. This receptor was identified in a woman aged 45-60 years in good health and CMV-seropositive. CDR3 in DNA: TGTGCCAGCAGCCCCGTCGGGACAGAATACAATGAGCAGTTCTTC. Encoded protein: CASSPVGTEYNEQFF.